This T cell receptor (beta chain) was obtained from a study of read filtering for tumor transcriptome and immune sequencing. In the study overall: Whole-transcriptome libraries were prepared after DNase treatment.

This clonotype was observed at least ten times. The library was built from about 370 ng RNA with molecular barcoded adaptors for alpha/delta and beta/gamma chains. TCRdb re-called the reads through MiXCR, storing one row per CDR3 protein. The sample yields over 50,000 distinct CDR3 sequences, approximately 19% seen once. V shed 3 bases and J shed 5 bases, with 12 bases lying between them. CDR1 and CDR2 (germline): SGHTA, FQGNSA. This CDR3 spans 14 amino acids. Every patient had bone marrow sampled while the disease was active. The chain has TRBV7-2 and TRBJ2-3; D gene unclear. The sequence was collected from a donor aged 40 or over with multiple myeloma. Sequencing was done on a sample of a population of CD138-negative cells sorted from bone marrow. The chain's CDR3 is CASSFSPVGDTQYF. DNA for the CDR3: TGTGCCAGCAGCTTTAGTCCGGTTGGAGATACGCAGTATTTT.